The 26 T cell receptor beta chains below come from one sample, sequenced in a study of CD8+CD57+ T cells in acquired aplastic anemia. The template used for profiling TCR beta VDJ and CDR3 was genomic DNA. TCRdb fed the reads into MiXCR, producing one record per CDR3 protein. Counted here are approximately 81,000 distinct CDR3 sequences, approximately 46% occurring once; the ten biggest clones make up approximately 70%. The sequencing sample was made of sorted CD4+, CD8+, or CD8+CD57+ T cells (not recorded which) from PBMCs. These receptors all come from a human donor in good health, serving as a control.

This clonotype was picked up many times. The V call is TRBV24-1, the J call TRBJ2-2; D is perhaps TRBD1 (6 bases). This CDR3 spans 13 amino acids. The germline gives CDR1 KGHDR, CDR2 SFDVKD. V lost 7 bases and J lost 7, with 12 bases in between. CDR3 DNA sequence: TGTGCCACCAGCAACAGGGTCTACGGGGAGCTGTTTTTT. Translated, it gives CATSNRVYGELFF.

In its sample, this clonotype was seen many times. The rearrangement uses TRBV7-9 and TRBJ2-7; a possible D gene is TRBD2 (6 bases). The germline V and J ends were trimmed by 7 bases and 3 bases, with 16 bases remaining between them. The CDR3 contains 14 residues. The germline V gene has CDR1 SEHNR and CDR2 FQNEAQ (reference sequence). The DNA of the CDR3 is TGTGCCAGCACCCCACCCGGGAGCCTCTACGAGCAGTACTTC. Translating gives CASTPPGSLYEQYF.

This clonotype was counted between two and nine times. For the CDR3, the DNA is TGCGCCAGCAGCCAAGTGGGGGCTCAGCCCCAGCATTTT. It encodes CASSQVGAQPQHF. The rearrangement joins TRBV4-1 to TRBJ1-5, with a tentative D call TRBD1 (6 bases). The V gene's germline CDR1 is MGHRA and CDR2 YSYEKL. This CDR3 is built from 13 residues. Trimming took 1 base from V and 6 from J, leaving 7 bases between them.

V is TRBV24-1 and J is TRBJ2-5, with D tentatively TRBD2 (6 bases). The germline V gene has CDR1 KGHDR and CDR2 SFDVKD. V lost 1 base and J 4 bases, leaving 12 bases between the germline ends. The CDR3 is 15 residues long. The CDR3 bases are TGTGCCACCAGTGATTTTAGGGTGGGAGGAGAGACCCAGTACTTC. Translated, it gives CATSDFRVGGETQYF.

As to this clonotype: A clone one base away is much larger, so this may be a read error. V and J are TRBV9 and TRBJ1-1, with D perhaps matching TRBD1 (6 bases). Germline CDR1 and CDR2: SGDLS and YYNGEE. The germline V and J ends were trimmed by 4 bases and 8 bases, with 24 bases remaining between them. The CDR3 length is 16 residues. The CDR3 region is CASSQTVRGAVAEAFF. DNA for the CDR3: TGTGCCAGCAGCCAAACCGTAAGGGGGGCGGTCGCAGAAGCTTTCTTT.

As concerns this clonotype: Given a much more abundant clone one base away, this may be a read error. The chain combines TRBV6-1 with TRBJ2-7; D is perhaps TRBD1 (5 bases). Germline CDR1 MNHNS, CDR2 SASEGT. The CDR3 runs to 13 residues. DNA of the CDR3: TGTGTAAGTGGGGCCTCCCGGACCCACGAGCAGTACTTC. Its translation is CVSGASRTHEQYF.

This clonotype showed up just a few times. The rearrangement uses TRBV28 and TRBJ1-3; D is perhaps TRBD1 (5 bases). This CDR3 spans 14 amino acids. Trimming pared 10 bases from V and 2 bases from J, leaving 15 bases between. In germline, CDR1 is MDHEN, CDR2 SYDVKM. In DNA form, the CDR3 reads TGTGCCACCGTGGATCAGGGCACTGGAAACACCATATATTTT. It specifies CATVDQGTGNTIYF.

The chain is built from TRBV12-3 or TRBV12-4 and TRBJ1-2; D call uncertain. The CDR3 consists of 13 residues. The V gene lost 2 bases and the J gene lost 3 bases, with 7 bases spanning the gap. This CDR3 reads CASSLPRHYGYTF. The CDR3, as DNA: TGTGCCAGCAGTTTACCCAGGCACTATGGCTACACCTTC.

This clonotype was seen a handful of times. A read error is possible here, since a much larger clone lies one base away. The V and J genes are TRBV6-2 or TRBV6-3 and TRBJ2-7; D is unresolved. Trimming shortened V by 2 bases and J by 2 bases, and 1 base separated the two germline ends. The length of the CDR3 is 11 residues. Germline V gene data show CDR1 as MNHEY and CDR2 as SVGEGT. The CDR3 DNA sequence: TGTGCCAGCAGTTACACCTACGAGCAGTACTTC. Residues: CASSYTYEQYF.

The chain has TRBV19 and TRBJ1-1; TRBD1 matches 9 bases. Germline CDR1 and CDR2: LNHDA and SQIVND (reference sequence). The J segment lost 1 base and the V segment lost 5 bases, leaving 8 bases of the junction unmatched. The CDR3 covers 16 residues. This chain's CDR3 is CASSAPSGQGNTEAFF. Here the CDR3 DNA reads TGTGCCAGTAGTGCGCCATCGGGACAGGGGAACACTGAAGCTTTCTTT.

The chain links TRBV7-2 to TRBJ1-2; D perhaps matches TRBD1 (6 bases). This CDR3 comprises 13 residues. The V gene lost 3 bases and the J gene lost 9 bases, with 14 bases spanning the gap. Germline CDR1 SGHTA, CDR2 FQGNSA. CDR3 protein: CASSFIRGSRYTF. CDR3 nucleotides: TGTGCCAGCAGCTTTATCAGGGGTTCTCGCTACACCTTC.

This clonotype was counted ten times or more. The chain uses TRBV7-8 and TRBJ1-5, with D uncertain. Trimming took 0 bases from V and 0 from J, leaving 3 bases between them. This CDR3 comprises 14 residues. The germline CDR1 and CDR2 sequences are SGHVS and FQNEAQ. CDR3 in amino acids: CASSLADSNQPQHF. CDR3 in DNA: TGTGCCAGCAGCTTAGCAGATAGCAATCAGCCCCAGCATTTT.

A few counts support this clonotype. The V call is TRBV30, the J call TRBJ2-7, with D hard to call. Germline values: CDR1 GTSNPN, CDR2 SVGIG (reference sequence). The CDR3 has 14 amino acids. The V end lost 1 base, the J end lost 5 bases, and 15 bases lay between the germline ends. The CDR3 nucleotides read TGTGCCTGGAGTGGGAAGAACCGGAGAGACGAGCAGTACTTC. Amino acids: CAWSGKNRRDEQYF.

The gene calls are TRBV5-1 and TRBJ2-1; 7 bases align to TRBD1. This CDR3 region has 13 residues. V trimming: 4 bases; J trimming: 4 bases; junction bases outside the gene matches: 2. Germline CDR1 SGHRS, CDR2 YFSETQ. CDR3 coding DNA: TGCGCCAGCAGCCCGGGACAGTACAATGAGCAGTTCTTC. Protein sequence: CASSPGQYNEQFF.

This clonotype was seen only once. The chain couples TRBV24-1 to TRBJ2-5; no definite D call. The germline CDR1 and CDR2 sequences are KGHDR and SFDVKD. V was cut by 5 bases and J by 3 bases, with 9 bases left in between. The CDR3 runs to 13 residues. In DNA, the CDR3 is TGTGCCACCAGTGGCGCCAGCGAAGAGACCCAGTACTTC. Translating it yields CATSGASEETQYF.

The genes are TRBV11-2 and TRBJ1-1; TRBD1 aligns across 7 bases. The CDR3 covers 16 residues. CDR1 and CDR2 from the germline V gene are SGHAT and FQNNGV. V lost 2 bases and J lost 4; bases outside the gene matches: 10. The CDR3 DNA reads as TGTGCCAGCAGCTTATTAGGTCCAGGGGGGAGCACTGAAGCTTTCTTT. Translation gives CASSLLGPGGSTEAFF.

This clonotype was found many times. The chain links TRBV20-1 to TRBJ1-3; D call uncertain. The CDR3 is 14 residues long. Germline V gene sequence: CDR1 DFQATT, CDR2 SNEGSKA (reference sequence). V was cut by 5 bases and J by 0 bases, with 11 bases left in between. CDR3 nucleotide sequence: TGCAGTGCTCTGACAACGACCTCTGGAAACACCATATATTTT. This sequence encodes CSALTTTSGNTIYF.

This clonotype was observed at least ten times. V usage is TRBV6-5 and J usage is TRBJ1-2; no clear D gene. The CDR3 sequence is 12 residues long. Germline CDR1 MNHEY, CDR2 SVGAGI. The germline V and J ends were trimmed by 5 bases and 2 bases, with 6 bases remaining between them. CDR3 nucleotides: TGTGCCAGCAGTCAGTCGAACTATGGCTACACCTTC. Its protein product is CASSQSNYGYTF.

This sequence joins TRBV30 and TRBJ1-1, with D perhaps matching TRBD1 (5 bases). V shed 6 bases and J shed 3 bases, with 14 bases lying between them. The CDR3 is 13 amino acids. The V gene's germline CDR1 is GTSNPN and CDR2 SVGIG (reference sequence). The CDR3 spells CACGGEGHTEAFF. The CDR3 bases are TGTGCCTGTGGGGGAGAGGGACACACTGAAGCTTTCTTT.

With regard to this clonotype: A junction end diverges from the germline sequence, so it may reflect a read error. CDR3 loop: CAPSGLGGTNTEAFF. In nucleotides, the CDR3 is TGTGCCCCCAGTGGTTTGGGGGGGACGAACACTGAAGCTTTCTTT. The chain has TRBV24-1 and TRBJ1-1; possible D gene TRBD1, 5 bases. Germline lookup yields CDR1 KGHDR and CDR2 SFDVKD. CDR3 length equals 15 residues.

This clonotype was detected ten times or more. CDR3 amino acids: CSVPRQGASFF. The CDR3 region has the DNA TGCAGCGTACCAAGACAGGGGGCTTCTTTCTTT. The chain joins TRBV29-1 to TRBJ1-1, with 10 bases fitting TRBD1. From germline, CDR1 is SQVTM and CDR2 ANQGSEA. CDR3 size: 11 residues. Trimming at V came to 6 bases and at J to 12 bases, leaving 7 bases not matched to a gene.

The V call is TRBV25-1, the J call TRBJ2-3; 12 bases match TRBD2. The CDR3 length is 16 residues. Germline V gene lookup returns CDR1 MGHDK and CDR2 SYGVNS. V shed 5 bases and J 3 bases; nucleotides not matched to a gene: 6. CDR3 sequence (DNA): TGTGCCAGCAGTACCCCCGGACTAGCGGGGACAGATACGCAGTATTTT. Residues: CASSTPGLAGTDTQYF.

This clonotype was recorded at least ten times. The chain uses TRBV9 and TRBJ1-6, with TRBD1 matching 12 bases. Germline CDR1 reads SGDLS; CDR2 reads YYNGEE. J gave up 9 bases and V 4 bases, and 5 bases lay outside the gene matches. The CDR3 sequence is 15 residues long. In DNA, the CDR3 is TGTGCCAGCAGCTTAGGGACAGGGGGCGGTTCACCCCTCCACTTT. This codes for CASSLGTGGGSPLHF.

At least ten counts were recorded for this clonotype. The gene calls are TRBV15 and TRBJ1-3; no clear D gene. CDR1 and CDR2 from the germline V gene are LNHNV and YYDKDF (reference sequence). V shed 0 bases and J shed 0 bases, with 15 bases lying between them. The CDR3 sequence is 18 residues long. The chain's CDR3 is CATSRDGTSLLSGNTIYF. DNA for the CDR3: TGTGCCACCAGCAGAGATGGTACCAGCCTACTCTCTGGAAACACCATATATTTT.

This clonotype was detected ten times or more. V and J are TRBV15 and TRBJ2-7; D possibly matches TRBD1 or TRBD2 (5 bases each). Deletions cut 1 base from V and 2 bases from J, with 15 bases between. The germline CDR1 and CDR2 sequences are LNHNV and YYDKDF (reference sequence). The CDR3 totals 16 residues. CDR3 protein: CATSRGQGPEPYEQYF. For the CDR3, the DNA is TGTGCCACCAGCAGAGGCCAGGGACCGGAGCCCTACGAGCAGTACTTC.

A few counts support this clonotype. The V call is TRBV11-2, the J call TRBJ2-3; D is undetermined. Trimming stripped 0 bases from V and 7 bases from J, with 11 bases between. Germline V CDR1 and CDR2: SGHAT, FQNNGV. There are 14 residues in the CDR3. The CDR3 here is CASSLDPRKYTQYF. As DNA, the CDR3 is TGTGCCAGCAGCTTAGATCCTAGGAAATATACGCAGTATTTT.